The sequence of this T cell receptor (beta chain) was determined in a study of T cells in Graves' hyperthyroidism and ophthalmopathy. Germline V gene data show CDR1 as LNHNV and CDR2 as YYDKDF (reference sequence). The CDR3 extends over 17 amino acids. Trimming pared 0 bases from V and 5 bases from J, leaving 17 bases between. Diagnoses rested on clinical symptoms, serum thyroxine and TRAb, thyroid ultrasound and orbital computed tomography. This clonotype was counted between two and nine times. Amplified TCR beta CDR3 regions came from RNA transcripts. Carried out on the TCR CDR3, a first-round RT-PCR used the HTBI primer set. TCRdb redid the calling of the multiplex PCR reads with MiXCR, one entry per CDR3 protein. The sample consists of some 720,000 distinct CDR3 sequences, around 17% of them appearing once.

The chain combines TRBV15 with TRBJ1-5; possibly TRBD1 for D (5 bases). Input material: blood. The clonotype originates from a man between 18 and 35 years old with Graves' hyperthyroidism. CDR3 protein: CATSRDPRGTGDQPQHF. For the CDR3, the DNA is TGTGCCACCAGCAGAGATCCGCGGGGCACGGGTGATCAGCCCCAGCATTTT.